This TCR beta chain comes out of a study of shared T cell receptors in the human thymus. Method: immunoSEQ multiplex PCR; TCRdb's copy keeps in-frame clones and lacks some. The table lists some 660,000 clones, about 87% of them singletons. With 6 bases removed from V and 2 bases from J, the gap between germline ends came to 8 bases. This CDR3 is built from 12 residues. Germline V gene data show CDR1 as SNHLY and CDR2 as FYNNEI. The same sample was also used in a study of human thymus T cells. That report adds: Infants, healthy and Finnish, who were having corrective surgery for congenital heart defects served as donors. The source of the thymus tissue was resections taken during corrective heart surgery. Repertoires sampled from thymus and blood appeared biased in V and J gene usage. Related research described strongly overlapping thymic repertoires in unrelated people.

The J gene is TRBJ2-7, the V gene TRBV2; possibly TRBD1 for D (5 bases). This clonotype was sampled from a boy younger than two with a congenital heart defect. Sequencing was carried out using thymocytes. Here the CDR3 reads CASRQGAYEQYF. CDR3 bases: TGTGCCAGCAGGCAGGGTGCCTACGAGCAGTACTTC. The variable domain in full, with the rest retrieved from reference TRBV2 and TRBJ2-7, is EPEVTQTPSHQVTQMGQEVILRCVPISNHLYFYWYRQILGQKVEFLVSFYNNEISEKSEIFDDQFSVERPDGSNFTLKIRSTKLEDSAMYFCASRQGAYEQYFGPGTRLTVT.